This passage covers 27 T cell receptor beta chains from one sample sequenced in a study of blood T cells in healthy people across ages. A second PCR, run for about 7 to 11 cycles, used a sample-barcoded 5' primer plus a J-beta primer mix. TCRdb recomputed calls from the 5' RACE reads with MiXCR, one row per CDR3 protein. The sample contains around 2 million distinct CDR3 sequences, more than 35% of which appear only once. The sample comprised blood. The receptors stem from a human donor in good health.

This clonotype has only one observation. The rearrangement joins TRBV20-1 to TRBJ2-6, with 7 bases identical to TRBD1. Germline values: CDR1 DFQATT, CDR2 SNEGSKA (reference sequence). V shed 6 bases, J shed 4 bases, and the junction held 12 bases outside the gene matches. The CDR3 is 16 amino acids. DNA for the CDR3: TGCAGTGCACGACTCCGACAGGGAACGGGGGCCAACGTCCTGACTTTC. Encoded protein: CSARLRQGTGANVLTF.

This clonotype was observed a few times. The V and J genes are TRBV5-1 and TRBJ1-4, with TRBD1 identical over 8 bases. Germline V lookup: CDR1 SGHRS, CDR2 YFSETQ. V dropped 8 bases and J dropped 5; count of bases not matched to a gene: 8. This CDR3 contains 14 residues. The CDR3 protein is CASHTGTGNEKLFF. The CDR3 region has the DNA TGCGCCAGTCATACCGGGACAGGAAATGAAAAACTGTTTTTT.

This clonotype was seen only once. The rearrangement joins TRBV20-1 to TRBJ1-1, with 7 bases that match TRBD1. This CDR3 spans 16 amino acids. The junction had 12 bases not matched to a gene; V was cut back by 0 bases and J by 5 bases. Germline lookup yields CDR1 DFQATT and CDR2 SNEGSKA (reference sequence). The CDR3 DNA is TGCAGTGCTAGAGATCACCTCCGACAGGGAGGAACTGAAGCTTTCTTT. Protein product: CSARDHLRQGGTEAFF.

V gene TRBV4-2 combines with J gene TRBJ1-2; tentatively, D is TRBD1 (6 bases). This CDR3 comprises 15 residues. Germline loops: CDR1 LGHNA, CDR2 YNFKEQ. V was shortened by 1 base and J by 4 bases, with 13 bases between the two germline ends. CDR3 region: CASSQAPGESYGYTF. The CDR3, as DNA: TGTGCCAGCAGCCAAGCGCCAGGGGAGTCCTATGGCTACACCTTC.

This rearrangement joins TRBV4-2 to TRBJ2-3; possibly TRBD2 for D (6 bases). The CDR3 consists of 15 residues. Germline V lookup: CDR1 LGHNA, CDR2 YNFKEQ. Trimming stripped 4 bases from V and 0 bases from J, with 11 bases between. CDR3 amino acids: CASSPILASTDTQYF. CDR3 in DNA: TGTGCCAGCAGCCCTATACTAGCAAGCACAGATACGCAGTATTTT.

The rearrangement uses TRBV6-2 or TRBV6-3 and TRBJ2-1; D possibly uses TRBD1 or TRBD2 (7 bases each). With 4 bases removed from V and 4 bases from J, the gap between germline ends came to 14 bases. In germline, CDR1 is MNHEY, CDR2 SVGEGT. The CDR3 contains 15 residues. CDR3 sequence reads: CASSSRGGPYNEQFF. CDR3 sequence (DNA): TGTGCCAGCAGTTCCAGGGGGGGGCCTTACAATGAGCAGTTCTTC.

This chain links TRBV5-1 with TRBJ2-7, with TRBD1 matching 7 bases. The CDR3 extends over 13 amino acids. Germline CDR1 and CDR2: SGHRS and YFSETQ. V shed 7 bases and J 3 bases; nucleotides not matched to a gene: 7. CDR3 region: CASRTGPNYEQYF. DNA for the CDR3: TGCGCCAGCCGGACAGGCCCAAACTACGAGCAGTACTTC.

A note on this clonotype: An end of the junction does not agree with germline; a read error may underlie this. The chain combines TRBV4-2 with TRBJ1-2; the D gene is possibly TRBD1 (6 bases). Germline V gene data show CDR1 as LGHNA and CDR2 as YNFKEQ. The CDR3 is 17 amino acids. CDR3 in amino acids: CAGSREVRNRAPDGYTF. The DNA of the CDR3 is TGTGCCGGCAGCCGAGAAGTCAGGAACAGGGCCCCTGATGGCTACACCTTC.

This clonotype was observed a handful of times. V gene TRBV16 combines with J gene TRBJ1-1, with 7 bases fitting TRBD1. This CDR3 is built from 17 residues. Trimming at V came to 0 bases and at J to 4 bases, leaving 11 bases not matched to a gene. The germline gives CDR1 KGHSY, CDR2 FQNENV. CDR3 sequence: CASSQSLVGGWVTEAFF. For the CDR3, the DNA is TGTGCCAGCAGCCAATCTTTGGTAGGGGGCTGGGTCACTGAAGCTTTCTTT.

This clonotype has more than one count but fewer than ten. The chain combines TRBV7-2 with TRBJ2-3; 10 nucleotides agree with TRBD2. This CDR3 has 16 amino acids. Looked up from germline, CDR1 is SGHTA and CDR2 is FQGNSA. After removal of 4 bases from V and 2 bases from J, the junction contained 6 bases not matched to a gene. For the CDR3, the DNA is TGTGCCAGCAGCTCCGGACTAGCGGTTGACACAGATACGCAGTATTTT. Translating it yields CASSSGLAVDTDTQYF. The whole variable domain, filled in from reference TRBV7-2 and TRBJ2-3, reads GAGVSQSPSNKVTEKGKDVELRCDPISGHTALYWYRQSLGQGLEFLIYFQGNSAPDKSGLPSDRFSAERTGGSVSTLTIQRTQQEDSAVYLCASSSGLAVDTDTQYFGPGTRLTVL.

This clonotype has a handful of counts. The CDR3 DNA sequence: TGTGCCAGCAGCCAAGGCTCTGGGGGGGCCCCCTACGAGCAGTACTTC. Translation: CASSQGSGGAPYEQYF. The gene calls are TRBV4-2 and TRBJ2-7, with D perhaps matching TRBD2 (7 bases). CDR3 length: 16 residues. Per germline, CDR1 LGHNA and CDR2 YNFKEQ. V lost 1 base and J 2 bases, leaving 15 bases between the germline ends.

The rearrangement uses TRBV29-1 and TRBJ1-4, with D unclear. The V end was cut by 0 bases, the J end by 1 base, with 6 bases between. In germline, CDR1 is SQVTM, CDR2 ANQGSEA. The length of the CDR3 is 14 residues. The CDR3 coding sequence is TGCAGCGTTGAAGATCAGGTAACTAATGAAAAACTGTTTTTT. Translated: CSVEDQVTNEKLFF. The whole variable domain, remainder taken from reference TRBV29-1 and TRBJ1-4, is SAVISQKPSRDICQRGTSLTIQCQVDSQVTMMFWYRQQPGQSLTLIATANQGSEATYESGFVIDKFPISRPNLTFSTLTVSNMSPEDSSIYLCSVEDQVTNEKLFFGSGTQLSVL.

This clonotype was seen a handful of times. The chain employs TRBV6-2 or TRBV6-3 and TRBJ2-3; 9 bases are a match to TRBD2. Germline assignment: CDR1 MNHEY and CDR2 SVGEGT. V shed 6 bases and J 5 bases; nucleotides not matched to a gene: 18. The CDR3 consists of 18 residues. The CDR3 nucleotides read TGTGCCAGCAGACACCTTCCCGGGACTAGCTCCTTGGGAGATACGCAGTATTTT. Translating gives CASRHLPGTSSLGDTQYF.

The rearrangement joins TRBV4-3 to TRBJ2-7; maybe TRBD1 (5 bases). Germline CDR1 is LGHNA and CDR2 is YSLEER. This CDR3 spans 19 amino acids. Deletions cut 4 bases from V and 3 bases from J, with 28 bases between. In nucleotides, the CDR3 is TGCGCCAGCAGCCCAATAGTGGTCCAGGGAATAAGGGGCTTCTACGAGCAGTACTTC. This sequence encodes CASSPIVVQGIRGFYEQYF.

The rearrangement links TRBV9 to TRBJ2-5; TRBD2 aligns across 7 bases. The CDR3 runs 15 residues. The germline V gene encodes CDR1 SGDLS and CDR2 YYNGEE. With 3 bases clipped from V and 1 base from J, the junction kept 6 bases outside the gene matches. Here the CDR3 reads CASSGTSASQETQYF. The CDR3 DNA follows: TGTGCCAGCAGCGGTACTAGCGCCTCCCAAGAGACCCAGTACTTC.

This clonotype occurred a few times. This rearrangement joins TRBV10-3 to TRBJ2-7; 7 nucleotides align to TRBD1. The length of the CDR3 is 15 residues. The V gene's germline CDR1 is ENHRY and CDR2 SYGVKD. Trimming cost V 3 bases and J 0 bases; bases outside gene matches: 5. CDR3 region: CAISEDGDSSYEQYF. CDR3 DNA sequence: TGTGCCATCAGTGAAGATGGGGACAGCTCCTACGAGCAGTACTTC.

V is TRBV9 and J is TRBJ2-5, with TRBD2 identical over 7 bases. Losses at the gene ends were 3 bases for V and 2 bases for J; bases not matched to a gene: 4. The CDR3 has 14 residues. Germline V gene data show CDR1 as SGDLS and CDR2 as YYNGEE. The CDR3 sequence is CASSEASGQETQYF. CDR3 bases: TGTGCCAGCAGCGAAGCTAGCGGACAAGAGACCCAGTACTTC.

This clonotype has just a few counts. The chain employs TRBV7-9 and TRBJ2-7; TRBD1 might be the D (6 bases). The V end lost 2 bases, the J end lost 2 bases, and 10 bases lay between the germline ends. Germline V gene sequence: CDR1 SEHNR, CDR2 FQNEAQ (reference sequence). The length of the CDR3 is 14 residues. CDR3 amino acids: CASSLRTATYEQYF. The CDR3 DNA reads TGTGCCAGCAGCTTAAGGACAGCTACCTACGAGCAGTACTTC.

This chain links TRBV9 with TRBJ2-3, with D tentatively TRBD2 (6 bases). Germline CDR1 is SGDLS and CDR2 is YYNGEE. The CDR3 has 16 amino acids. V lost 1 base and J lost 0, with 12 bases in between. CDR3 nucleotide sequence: TGTGCCAGCAGCGTATTTGGGGACTTTAGCACAGATACGCAGTATTTT. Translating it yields CASSVFGDFSTDTQYF.

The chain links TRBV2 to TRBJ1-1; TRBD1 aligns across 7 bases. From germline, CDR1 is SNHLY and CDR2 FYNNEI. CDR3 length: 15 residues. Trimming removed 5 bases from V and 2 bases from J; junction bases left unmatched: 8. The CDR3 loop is CASSRGRGRNTEAFF. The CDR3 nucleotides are TGTGCCAGCAGTCGGGGGAGGGGGCGAAACACTGAAGCTTTCTTT.

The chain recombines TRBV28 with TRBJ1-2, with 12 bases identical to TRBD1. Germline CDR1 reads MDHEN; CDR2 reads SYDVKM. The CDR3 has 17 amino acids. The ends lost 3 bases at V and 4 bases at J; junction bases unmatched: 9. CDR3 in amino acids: CASSFTSPGQGAYGYTF. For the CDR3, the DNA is TGTGCCAGCAGTTTCACCTCCCCGGGACAGGGGGCCTATGGCTACACCTTC.

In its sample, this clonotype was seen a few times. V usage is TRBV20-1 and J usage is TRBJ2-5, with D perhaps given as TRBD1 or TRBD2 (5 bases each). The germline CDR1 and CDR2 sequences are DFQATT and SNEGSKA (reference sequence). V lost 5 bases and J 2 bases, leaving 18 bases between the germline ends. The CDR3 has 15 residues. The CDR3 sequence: CSALSAGTSQETQYF. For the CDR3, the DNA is TGCAGTGCTCTTTCCGCTGGGACCTCACAAGAGACCCAGTACTTC.

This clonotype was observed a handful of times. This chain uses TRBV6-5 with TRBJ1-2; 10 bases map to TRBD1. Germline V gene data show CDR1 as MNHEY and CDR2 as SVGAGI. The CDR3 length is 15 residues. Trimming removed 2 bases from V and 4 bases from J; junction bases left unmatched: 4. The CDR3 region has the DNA TGTGCCAGCAGTTACGGGACAGGGGATATCTATGGCTACACCTTC. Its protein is CASSYGTGDIYGYTF.

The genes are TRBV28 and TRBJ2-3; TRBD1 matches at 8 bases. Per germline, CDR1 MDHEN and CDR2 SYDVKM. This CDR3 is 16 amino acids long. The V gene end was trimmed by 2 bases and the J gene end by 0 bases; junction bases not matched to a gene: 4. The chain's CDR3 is CASSLRGQASTDTQYF. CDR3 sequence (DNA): TGTGCCAGCAGTTTACGGGGACAGGCTAGCACAGATACGCAGTATTTT.

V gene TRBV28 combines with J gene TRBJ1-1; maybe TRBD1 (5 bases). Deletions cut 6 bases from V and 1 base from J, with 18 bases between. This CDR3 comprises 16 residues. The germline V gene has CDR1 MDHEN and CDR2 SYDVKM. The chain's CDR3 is CASRSLRQGTNTEAFF. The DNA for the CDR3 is TGTGCCAGCAGGTCACTCCGCCAGGGAACGAACACTGAAGCTTTCTTT.

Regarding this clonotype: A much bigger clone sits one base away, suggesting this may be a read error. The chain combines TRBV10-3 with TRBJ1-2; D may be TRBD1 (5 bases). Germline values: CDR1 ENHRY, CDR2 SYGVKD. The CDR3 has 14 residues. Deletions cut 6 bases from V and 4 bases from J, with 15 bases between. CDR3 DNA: TGTGCCATCAGCCCGGGACCCCCAGGCTATGGCTACACCTTC. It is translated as CAISPGPPGYGYTF.

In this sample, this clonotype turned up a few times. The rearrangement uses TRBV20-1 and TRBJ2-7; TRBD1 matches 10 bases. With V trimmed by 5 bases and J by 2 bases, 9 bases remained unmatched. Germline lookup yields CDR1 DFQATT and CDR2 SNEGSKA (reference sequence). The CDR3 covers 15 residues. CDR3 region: CSAPHLGQGAYEQYF. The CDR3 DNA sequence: TGCAGTGCTCCTCATCTCGGACAGGGGGCCTACGAGCAGTACTTC.